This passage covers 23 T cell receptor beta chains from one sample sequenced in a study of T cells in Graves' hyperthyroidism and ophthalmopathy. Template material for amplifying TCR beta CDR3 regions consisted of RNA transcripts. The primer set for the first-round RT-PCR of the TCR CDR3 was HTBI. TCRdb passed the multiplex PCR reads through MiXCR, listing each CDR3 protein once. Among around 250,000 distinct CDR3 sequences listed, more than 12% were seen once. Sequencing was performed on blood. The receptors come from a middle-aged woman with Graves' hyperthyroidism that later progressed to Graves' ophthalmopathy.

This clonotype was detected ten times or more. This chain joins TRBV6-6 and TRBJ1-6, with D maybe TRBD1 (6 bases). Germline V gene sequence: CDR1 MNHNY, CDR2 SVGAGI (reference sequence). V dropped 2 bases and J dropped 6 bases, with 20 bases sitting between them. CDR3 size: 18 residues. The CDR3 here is CASSYTRRGGAGNSPLHF. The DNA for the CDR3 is TGTGCCAGCAGTTACACGCGACGCGGGGGCGCGGGTAATTCACCCCTCCACTTT.

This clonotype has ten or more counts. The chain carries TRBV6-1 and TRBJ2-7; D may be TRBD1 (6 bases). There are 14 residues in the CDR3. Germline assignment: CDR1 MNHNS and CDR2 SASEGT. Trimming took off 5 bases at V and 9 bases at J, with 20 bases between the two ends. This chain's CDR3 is CASSSSRGSKVQYF. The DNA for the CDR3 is TGTGCCAGCAGTTCCTCCAGGGGCAGCAAGGTGCAGTACTTC.

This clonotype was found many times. The DNA for the CDR3 is TGTGCCAGCATTAAAACAGGAACTTACTTAAACAATCAGCCCCAGCATTTT. This gives the protein CASIKTGTYLNNQPQHF. The gene calls are TRBV6-5 and TRBJ1-5, with a possible D match to TRBD1 (5 bases). With 7 bases removed from V and 3 bases from J, the gap between germline ends came to 22 bases. In germline, CDR1 is MNHEY, CDR2 SVGAGI. This CDR3 has 17 residues.

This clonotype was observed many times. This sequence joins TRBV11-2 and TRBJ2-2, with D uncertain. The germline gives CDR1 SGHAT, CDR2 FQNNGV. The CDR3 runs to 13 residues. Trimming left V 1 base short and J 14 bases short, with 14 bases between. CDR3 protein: CASSLGVAKPLFF. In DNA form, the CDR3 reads TGTGCCAGCAGCTTAGGGGTAGCCAAGCCTCTGTTTTTT.

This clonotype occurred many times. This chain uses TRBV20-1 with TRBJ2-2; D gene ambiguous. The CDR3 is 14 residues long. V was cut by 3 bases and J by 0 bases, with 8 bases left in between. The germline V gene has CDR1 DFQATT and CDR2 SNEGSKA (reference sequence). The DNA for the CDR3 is TGCAGTGCTAGCGGCGCTTCGAACACCGGGGAGCTGTTTTTT. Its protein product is CSASGASNTGELFF.

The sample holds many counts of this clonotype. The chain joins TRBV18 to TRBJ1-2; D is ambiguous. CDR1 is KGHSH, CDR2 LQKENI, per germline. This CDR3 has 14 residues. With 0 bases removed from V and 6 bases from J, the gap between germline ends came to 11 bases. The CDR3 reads CASSPPEALNGYTF. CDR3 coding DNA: TGTGCCAGCTCACCACCCGAGGCCCTAAATGGCTACACCTTC. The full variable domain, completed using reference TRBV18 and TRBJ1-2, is NAGVMQNPRHLVRRRGQEARLRCSPMKGHSHVYWYRQLPEEGLKFMVYLQKENIIDESGMPKERFSAEFPKEGPSILRIQQVVRGDSAAYFCASSPPEALNGYTFGSGTRLTVV.

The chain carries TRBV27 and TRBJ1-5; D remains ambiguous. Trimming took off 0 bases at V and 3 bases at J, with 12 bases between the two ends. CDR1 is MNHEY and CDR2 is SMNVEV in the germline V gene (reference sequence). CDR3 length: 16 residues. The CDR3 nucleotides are TGTGCCAGCAGTTTATCCACGGCCCATGACAATCAGCCCCAGCATTTT. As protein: CASSLSTAHDNQPQHF.

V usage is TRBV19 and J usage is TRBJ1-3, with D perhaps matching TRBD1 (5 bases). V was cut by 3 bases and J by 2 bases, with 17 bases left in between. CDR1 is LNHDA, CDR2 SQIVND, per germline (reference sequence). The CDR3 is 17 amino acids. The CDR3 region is CASSIDFGRATGNTIYF. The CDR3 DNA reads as TGTGCCAGTAGTATTGATTTCGGCAGGGCCACTGGAAACACCATATATTTT. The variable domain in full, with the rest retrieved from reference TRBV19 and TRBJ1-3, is DGGITQSPKYLFRKEGQNVTLSCEQNLNHDAMYWYRQDPGQGLRLIYYSQIVNDFQKGDIAEGYSVSREKKESFPLTVTSAQKNPTAFYLCASSIDFGRATGNTIYFGEGSWLTVV.

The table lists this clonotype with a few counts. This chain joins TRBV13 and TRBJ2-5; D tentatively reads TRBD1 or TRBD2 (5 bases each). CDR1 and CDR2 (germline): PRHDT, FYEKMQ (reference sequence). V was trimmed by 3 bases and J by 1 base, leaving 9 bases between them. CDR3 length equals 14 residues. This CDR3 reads CASSFRDPQETQYF. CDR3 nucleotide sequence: TGTGCCAGCAGCTTCCGGGACCCCCAAGAGACCCAGTACTTC.

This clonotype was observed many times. CDR3 coding DNA: TGTGCCAGCAGCCCCTACAGGGACCCCTACGAGCAGTACTTC. It is translated as CASSPYRDPYEQYF. The rearrangement joins TRBV9 to TRBJ2-7; D is possibly TRBD1 (6 bases). Germline-derived CDR1 and CDR2 are SGDLS and YYNGEE. Trimming took off 4 bases at V and 2 bases at J, with 13 bases between the two ends. The CDR3 length is 14 residues.

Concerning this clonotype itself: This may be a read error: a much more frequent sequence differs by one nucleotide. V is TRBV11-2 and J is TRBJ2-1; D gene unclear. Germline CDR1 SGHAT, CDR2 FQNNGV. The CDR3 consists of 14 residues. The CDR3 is CASSSVKSYSEQFF. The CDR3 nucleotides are TGTGCCAGCAGCTCAGTCAAATCCTACAGTGAGCAGTTCTTC.

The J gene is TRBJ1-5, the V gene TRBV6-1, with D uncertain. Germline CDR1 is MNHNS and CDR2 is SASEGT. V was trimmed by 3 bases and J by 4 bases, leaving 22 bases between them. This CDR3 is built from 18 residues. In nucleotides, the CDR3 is TGTGCCAGCAGTGATCCAGTTCACCCGCTAATAGTTAATCAGCCCCAGCATTTT. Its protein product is CASSDPVHPLIVNQPQHF.

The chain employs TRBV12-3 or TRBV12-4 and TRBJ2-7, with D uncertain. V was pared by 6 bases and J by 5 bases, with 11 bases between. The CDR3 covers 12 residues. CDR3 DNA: TGTGCCAGCAGCCCCGGGTCCCACGAGCAGTACTTC. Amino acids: CASSPGSHEQYF.

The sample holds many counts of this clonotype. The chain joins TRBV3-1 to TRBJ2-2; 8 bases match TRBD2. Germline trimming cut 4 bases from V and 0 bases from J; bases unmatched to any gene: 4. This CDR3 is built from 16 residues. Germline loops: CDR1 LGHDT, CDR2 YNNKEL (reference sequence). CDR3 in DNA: TGTGCCAGCAGCCCTCATAGCGGGACGAACACCGGGGAGCTGTTTTTT. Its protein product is CASSPHSGTNTGELFF.

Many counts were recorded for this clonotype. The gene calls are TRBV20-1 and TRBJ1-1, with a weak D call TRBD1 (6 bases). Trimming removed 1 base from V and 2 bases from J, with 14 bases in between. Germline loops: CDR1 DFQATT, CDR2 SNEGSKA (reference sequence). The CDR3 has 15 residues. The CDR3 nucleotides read TGCAGTGCTAGAGGAGGACGGACAGTTAACACTGAAGCTTTCTTT. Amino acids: CSARGGRTVNTEAFF.

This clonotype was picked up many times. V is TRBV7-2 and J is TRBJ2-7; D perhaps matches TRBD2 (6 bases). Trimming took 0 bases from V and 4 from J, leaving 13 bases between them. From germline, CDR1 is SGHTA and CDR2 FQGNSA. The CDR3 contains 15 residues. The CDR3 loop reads CASSLAVGSGYEQYF. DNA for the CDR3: TGTGCCAGCAGCTTAGCGGTGGGTAGCGGTTACGAGCAGTACTTC.

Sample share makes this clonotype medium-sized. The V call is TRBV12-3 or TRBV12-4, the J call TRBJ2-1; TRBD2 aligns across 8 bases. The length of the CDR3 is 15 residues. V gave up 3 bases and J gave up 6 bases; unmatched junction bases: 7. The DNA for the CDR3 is TGTGCCAGCAGTTTTGGGCGGGAGGCCTTCAATGAGCAGTTCTTC. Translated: CASSFGREAFNEQFF.

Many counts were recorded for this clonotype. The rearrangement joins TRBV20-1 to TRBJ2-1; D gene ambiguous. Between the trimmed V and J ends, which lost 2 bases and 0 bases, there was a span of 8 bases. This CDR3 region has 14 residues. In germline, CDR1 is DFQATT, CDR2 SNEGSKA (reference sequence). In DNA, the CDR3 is TGCAGTGCTAGACGCAGGAGCTCCTACAATGAGCAGTTCTTC. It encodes CSARRRSSYNEQFF.

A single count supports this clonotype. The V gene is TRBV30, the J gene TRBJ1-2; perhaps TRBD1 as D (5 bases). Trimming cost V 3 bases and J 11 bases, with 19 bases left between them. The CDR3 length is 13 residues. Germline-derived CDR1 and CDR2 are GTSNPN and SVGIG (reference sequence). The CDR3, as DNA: TGTGCCTGGAGACGGGGGGGTACCGTTGAGTACACCTTC. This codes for CAWRRGGTVEYTF.

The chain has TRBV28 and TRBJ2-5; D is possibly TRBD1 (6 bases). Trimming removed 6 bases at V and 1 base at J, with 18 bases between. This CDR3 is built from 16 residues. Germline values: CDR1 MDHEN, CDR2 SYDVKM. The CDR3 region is CASSPRTDQLQETQYF. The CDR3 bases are TGTGCCAGCAGCCCCCGGACAGACCAACTCCAAGAGACCCAGTACTTC.

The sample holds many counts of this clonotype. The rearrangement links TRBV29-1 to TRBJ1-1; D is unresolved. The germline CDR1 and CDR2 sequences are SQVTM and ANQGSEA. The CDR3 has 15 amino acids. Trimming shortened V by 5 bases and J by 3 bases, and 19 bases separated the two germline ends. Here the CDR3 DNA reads TGCAGCGTTACCCGGCCAGGTCGGAGGGACACTGAAGCTTTCTTT. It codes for CSVTRPGRRDTEAFF.

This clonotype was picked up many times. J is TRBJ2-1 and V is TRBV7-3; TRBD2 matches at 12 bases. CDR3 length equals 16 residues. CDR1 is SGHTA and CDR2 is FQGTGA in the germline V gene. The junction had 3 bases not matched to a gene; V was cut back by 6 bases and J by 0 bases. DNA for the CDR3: TGTGCCAGCAGTAAGACTAGCGGGAGCTCCTACAATGAGCAGTTCTTC. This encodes CASSKTSGSSYNEQFF.

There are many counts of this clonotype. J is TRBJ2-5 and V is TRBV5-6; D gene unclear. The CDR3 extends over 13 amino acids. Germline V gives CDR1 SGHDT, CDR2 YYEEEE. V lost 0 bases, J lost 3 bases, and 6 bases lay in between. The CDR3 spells CASSLAGKETQYF. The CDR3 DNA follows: TGTGCCAGCAGCTTGGCCGGAAAAGAGACCCAGTACTTC.